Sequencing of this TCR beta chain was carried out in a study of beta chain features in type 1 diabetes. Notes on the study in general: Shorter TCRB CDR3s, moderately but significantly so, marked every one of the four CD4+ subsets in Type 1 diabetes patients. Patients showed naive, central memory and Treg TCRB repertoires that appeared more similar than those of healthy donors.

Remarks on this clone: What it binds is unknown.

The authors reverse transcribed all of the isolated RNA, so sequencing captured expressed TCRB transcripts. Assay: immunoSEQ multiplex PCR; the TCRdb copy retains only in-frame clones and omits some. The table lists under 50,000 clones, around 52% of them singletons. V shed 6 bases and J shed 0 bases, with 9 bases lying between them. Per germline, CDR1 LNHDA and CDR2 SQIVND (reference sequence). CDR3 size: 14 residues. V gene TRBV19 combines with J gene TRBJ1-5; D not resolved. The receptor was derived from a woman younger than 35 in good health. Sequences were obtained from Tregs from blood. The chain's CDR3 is CASRPDYSNQPQHF. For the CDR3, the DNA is TGTGCCAGTAGGCCCGACTATAGCAATCAGCCCCAGCATTTT. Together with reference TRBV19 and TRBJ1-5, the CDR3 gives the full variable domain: DGGITQSPKYLFRKEGQNVTLSCEQNLNHDAMYWYRQDPGQGLRLIYYSQIVNDFQKGDIAEGYSVSREKKESFPLTVTSAQKNPTAFYLCASRPDYSNQPQHFGDGTRLSIL.